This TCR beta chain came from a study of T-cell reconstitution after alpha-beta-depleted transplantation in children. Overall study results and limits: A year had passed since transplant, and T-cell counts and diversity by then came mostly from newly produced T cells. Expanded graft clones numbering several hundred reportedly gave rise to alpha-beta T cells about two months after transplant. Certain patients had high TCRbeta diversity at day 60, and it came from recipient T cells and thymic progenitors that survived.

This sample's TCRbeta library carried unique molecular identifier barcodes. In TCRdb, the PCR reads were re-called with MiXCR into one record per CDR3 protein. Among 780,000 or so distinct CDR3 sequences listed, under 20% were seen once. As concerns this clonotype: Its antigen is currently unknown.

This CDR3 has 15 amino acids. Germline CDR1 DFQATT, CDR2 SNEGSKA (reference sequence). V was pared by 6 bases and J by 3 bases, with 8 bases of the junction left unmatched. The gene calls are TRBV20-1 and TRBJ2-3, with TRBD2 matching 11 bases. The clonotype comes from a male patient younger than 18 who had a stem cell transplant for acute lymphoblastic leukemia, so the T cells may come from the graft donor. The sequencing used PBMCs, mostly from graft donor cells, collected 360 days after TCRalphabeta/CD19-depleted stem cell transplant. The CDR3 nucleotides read TGCAGTGCCCAAATTAGCGGGAGGGGAACAGATACGCAGTATTTT. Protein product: CSAQISGRGTDTQYF.